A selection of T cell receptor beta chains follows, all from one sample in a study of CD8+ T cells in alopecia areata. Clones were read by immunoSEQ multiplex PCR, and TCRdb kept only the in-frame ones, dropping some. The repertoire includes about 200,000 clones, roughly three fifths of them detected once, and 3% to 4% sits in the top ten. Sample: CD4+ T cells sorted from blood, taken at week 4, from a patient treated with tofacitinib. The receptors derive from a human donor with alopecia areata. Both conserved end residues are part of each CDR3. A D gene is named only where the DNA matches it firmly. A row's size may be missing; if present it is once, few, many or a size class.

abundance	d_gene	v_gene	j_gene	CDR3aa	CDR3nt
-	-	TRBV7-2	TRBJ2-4	CASSPGVGTKNIQYF	TGTGCCAGCAGCCCCGGGGTGGGCACGAAAAACATTCAGTACTTC
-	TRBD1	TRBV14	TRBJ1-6	CASSQGTGLISPLHF	TGTGCCAGCAGCCAAGGGACAGGGCTAATTTCACCCCTCCACTTT
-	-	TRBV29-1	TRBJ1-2	CSVEEQGGYTF	TGCAGCGTTGAAGAACAGGGAGGCTACACCTTC
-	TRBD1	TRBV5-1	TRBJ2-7	CASSPQTGSYEQYF	TGCGCCAGCAGCCCTCAGACAGGGTCCTACGAGCAGTACTTC
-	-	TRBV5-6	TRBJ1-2	CASSPRNLDGYTF	TGTGCCAGCAGCCCGCGGAACCTAGACGGCTACACCTTC
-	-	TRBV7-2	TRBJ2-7	CASSTHYEQYF	TGTGCCAGCAGCACCCACTACGAGCAGTACTTC
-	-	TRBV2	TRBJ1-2	CASTKQAPGGDGYTF	TGTGCCAGCACCAAGCAAGCACCTGGGGGCGACGGCTACACCTTC
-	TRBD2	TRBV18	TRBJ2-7	CASSIRTSGGPGEQYF	TGTGCCAGCTCAATCCGGACTAGCGGGGGCCCGGGCGAGCAGTACTTC
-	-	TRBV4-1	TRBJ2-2	CASTRQQNTGELFF	TGCGCCAGCACCAGACAACAAAACACCGGGGAGCTGTTTTTT
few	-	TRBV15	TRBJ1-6	CATALQGSPLHF	TGTGCCACCGCGCTTCAGGGATCACCCCTCCACTTT
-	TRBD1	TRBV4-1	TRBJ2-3	CASSFLGQGARYF	TGCGCCAGCAGCTTCCTCGGACAGGGCGCCCGGTATTTT
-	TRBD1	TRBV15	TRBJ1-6	CATSRRAGTGLHSPLHF	TGTGCCACCAGCAGGAGGGCAGGGACAGGGTTGCATTCACCCCTCCACTTT
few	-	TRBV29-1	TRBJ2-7	CSVEGQPYEQYF	TGCAGCGTTGAAGGACAGCCCTACGAGCAGTACTTC
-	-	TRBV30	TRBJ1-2	CAWSVSYGYTF	TGTGCCTGGAGTGTTAGCTATGGCTACACCTTC
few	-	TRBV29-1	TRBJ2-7	CSVGTGEQYF	TGCAGCGTTGGGACGGGGGAGCAGTACTTC
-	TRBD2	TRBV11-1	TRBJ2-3	CASSLRAGGISTDTQYF	TGTGCCAGCAGCCTCCGAGCGGGGGGGATAAGCACAGATACGCAGTATTTT
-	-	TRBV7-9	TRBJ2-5	CASSSRGPETQYF	TGTGCCAGCAGCTCTAGGGGCCCAGAGACCCAGTACTTC
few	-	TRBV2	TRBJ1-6	CASSENRLNSPLHF	TGTGCCAGCAGTGAGAACAGACTTAATTCACCCCTCCACTTT
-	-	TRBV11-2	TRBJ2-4	CASSLDPPGGLAKNIQYF	TGTGCCAGCAGCTTAGATCCCCCGGGGGGCCTGGCCAAAAACATTCAGTACTTC
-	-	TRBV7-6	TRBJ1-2	CASSSQTSGYTF	TGTGCCAGCAGCTCTCAGACGAGTGGCTACACCTTC
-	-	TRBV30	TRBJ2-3	CAWSLDTQYF	TGTGCCTGGTCTCTTGATACGCAGTATTTT
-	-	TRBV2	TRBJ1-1	CASSEARVSEAFF	TGTGCCAGCAGTGAAGCGCGGGTCTCTGAAGCTTTCTTT
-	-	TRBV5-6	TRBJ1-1	CASSFRDGAFF	TGTGCCAGCAGCTTCAGGGATGGGGCTTTCTTT
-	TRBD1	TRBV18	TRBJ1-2	CASSPDRAPGYTF	TGTGCCAGCTCACCAGACAGGGCACCAGGCTACACCTTC
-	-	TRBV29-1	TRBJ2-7	CSVEQGRAYEQYF	TGCAGCGTTGAACAGGGCAGGGCCTACGAGCAGTACTTC
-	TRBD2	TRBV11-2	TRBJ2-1	CASSLSSGGRYNEQFF	TGTGCCAGCAGCTTAAGTAGCGGGGGGCGATACAATGAGCAGTTCTTC
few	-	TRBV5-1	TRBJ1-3	CASSQPTTSGNTIYF	TGCGCCAGCAGCCAACCGACAACATCTGGAAACACCATATATTTT
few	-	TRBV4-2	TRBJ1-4	CASSQDRRHVEKLFF	TGTGCCAGCAGCCAAGATCGGAGACATGTGGAAAAACTGTTTTTT
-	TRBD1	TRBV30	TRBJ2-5	CAWSPGTGDQETQYF	TGTGCCTGGAGTCCCGGGACAGGGGACCAAGAGACCCAGTACTTC
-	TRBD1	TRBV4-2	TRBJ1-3	CASSQDSGGPGNTIYF	TGTGCCAGCAGCCAAGATTCAGGGGGGCCCGGAAACACCATATATTTT
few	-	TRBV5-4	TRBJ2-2	CASSLQITGELFF	TGTGCCAGCAGCTTGCAGATCACCGGGGAGCTGTTTTTT
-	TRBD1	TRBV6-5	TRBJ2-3	CASSTGVTDTQYF	TGTGCCAGCAGCACAGGGGTCACAGATACGCAGTATTTT
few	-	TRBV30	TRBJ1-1	CAGIRNTEAFF	TGTGCCGGTATTAGAAATACTGAAGCTTTCTTT
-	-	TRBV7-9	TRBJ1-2	CASSPFDYGYTF	TGTGCCAGCAGCCCTTTTGACTATGGCTACACCTTC
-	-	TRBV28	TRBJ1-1	CASSLRDIGTEAFF	TGTGCCAGCAGTTTAAGGGACATCGGCACTGAAGCTTTCTTT
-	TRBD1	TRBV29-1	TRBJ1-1	CSVDAGQGATEAFF	TGCAGCGTTGACGCCGGACAGGGGGCTACTGAAGCTTTCTTT
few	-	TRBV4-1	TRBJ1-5	CASSHGGSNQPQHF	TGCGCCAGCAGTCACGGGGGTAGCAATCAGCCCCAGCATTTT
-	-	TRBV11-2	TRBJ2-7	CASTPMGTLYEQYF	TGTGCCAGCACACCCATGGGGACTTTATACGAGCAGTACTTC
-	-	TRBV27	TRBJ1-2	CASSLSINYGYTF	TGTGCCAGCAGTTTATCAATCAACTATGGCTACACCTTC
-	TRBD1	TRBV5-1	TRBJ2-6	CASSLGQGPWGANVLTF	TGCGCCAGCAGCTTGGGACAGGGGCCTTGGGGGGCCAACGTCCTGACTTTC
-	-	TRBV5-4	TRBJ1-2	CASSSSGGQSYGYTF	TGTGCCAGCAGCTCATCGGGGGGCCAGTCCTATGGCTACACCTTC
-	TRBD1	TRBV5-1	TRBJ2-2	CASSSQGASNTGELFF	TGCGCCAGCAGCTCTCAGGGGGCGTCGAACACCGGGGAGCTGTTTTTT
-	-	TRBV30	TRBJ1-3	CAWSEVENTIYF	TGTGCCTGGAGTGAGGTGGAAAACACCATATATTTT
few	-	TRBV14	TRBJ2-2	CASSQEFSLFGELFF	TGTGCCAGCAGCCAAGAGTTTTCTTTGTTTGGGGAGCTGTTTTTT
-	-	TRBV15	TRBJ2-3	CATSRDGQHTDTQYF	TGTGCCACCAGCAGAGACGGACAGCACACAGATACGCAGTATTTT
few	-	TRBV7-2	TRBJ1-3	CASSLQESTIYF	TGTGCCAGCAGCTTACAGGAAAGCACCATATATTTT
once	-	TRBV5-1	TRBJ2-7	CASSPDSQYEQYF	TGCGCCAGCAGCCCGGACAGCCAATACGAGCAGTACTTC
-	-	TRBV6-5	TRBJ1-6	CASSRETDSPLHF	TGTGCCAGCAGTCGGGAGACAGATTCACCCCTCCACTTT
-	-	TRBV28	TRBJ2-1	CASSLQYGDEQFF	TGTGCCAGCAGTTTACAGTACGGGGATGAGCAGTTCTTC
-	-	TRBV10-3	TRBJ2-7	CASSDPVGWNTYEQYF	TGTGCCAGCAGTGATCCGGTCGGGTGGAACACCTACGAGCAGTACTTC
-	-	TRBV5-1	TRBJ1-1	CASSLLQGGTEAFF	TGCGCCAGCAGCTTGTTACAGGGTGGAACTGAAGCTTTCTTT
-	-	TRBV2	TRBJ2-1	CASRSDTNNEQFF	TGTGCCAGCAGGTCGGACACCAACAATGAGCAGTTCTTC
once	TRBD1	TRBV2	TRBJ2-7	CASNEGQGLGQYF	TGTGCCAGCAACGAGGGACAGGGGTTGGGGCAGTACTTC